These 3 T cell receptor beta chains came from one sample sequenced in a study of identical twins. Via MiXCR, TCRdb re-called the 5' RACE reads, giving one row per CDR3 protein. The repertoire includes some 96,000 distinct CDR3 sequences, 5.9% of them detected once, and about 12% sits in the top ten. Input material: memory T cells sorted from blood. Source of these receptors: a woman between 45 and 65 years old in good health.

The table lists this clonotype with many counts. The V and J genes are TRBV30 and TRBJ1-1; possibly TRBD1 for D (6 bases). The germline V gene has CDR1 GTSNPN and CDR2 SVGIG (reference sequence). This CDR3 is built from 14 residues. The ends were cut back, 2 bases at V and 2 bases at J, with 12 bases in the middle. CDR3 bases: TGTGCCTGGAGTACGGACAGAGGAAACACTGAAGCTTTCTTT. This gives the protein CAWSTDRGNTEAFF.

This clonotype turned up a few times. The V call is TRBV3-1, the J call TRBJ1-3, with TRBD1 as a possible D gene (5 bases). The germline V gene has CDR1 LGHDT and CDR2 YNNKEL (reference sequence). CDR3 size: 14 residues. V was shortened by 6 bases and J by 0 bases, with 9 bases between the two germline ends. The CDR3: CASSGTASGNTIYF. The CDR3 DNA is TGTGCCAGCAGTGGGACGGCCTCTGGAAACACCATATATTTT.

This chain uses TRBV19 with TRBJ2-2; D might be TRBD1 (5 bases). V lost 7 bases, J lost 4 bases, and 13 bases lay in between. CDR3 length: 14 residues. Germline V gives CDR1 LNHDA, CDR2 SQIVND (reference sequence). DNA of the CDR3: TGTGCCAGTACTAAAGGACAAATCACCGGGGAGCTGTTTTTT. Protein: CASTKGQITGELFF.